These 30 T cell receptor beta chains share one sample of origin, sequenced in a study of blood T cells in healthy people across ages. A sample-barcoded 5' primer and a J-beta primer mix were used in a second PCR of roughly 6 to 11 cycles. TCRdb analysed the 5' RACE reads with MiXCR anew, one entry per CDR3 protein. The table lists 550,000 to 650,000 distinct CDR3 sequences, roughly 31% of them singletons. Sequencing used blood. All receptors come from a woman older than 75 in good health.

This clonotype was picked up a small number of times. The rearrangement links TRBV4-3 to TRBJ2-2; D is tentatively TRBD1 or TRBD2 (5 bases each). Between the trimmed V and J ends, which lost 0 bases and 1 base, there was a span of 12 bases. This CDR3 has 17 amino acids. Germline V gene sequence: CDR1 LGHNA, CDR2 YSLEER. CDR3 sequence: CASSQDVGTLNTGELFF. CDR3 DNA sequence: TGCGCCAGCAGCCAAGACGTAGGGACGTTGAACACCGGGGAGCTGTTTTTT.

The rearrangement uses TRBV30 and TRBJ2-6; perhaps TRBD2 as D (5 bases). This CDR3 is built from 13 residues. Germline CDR1 reads GTSNPN; CDR2 reads SVGIG (reference sequence). Trimming cost V 7 bases and J 1 base, with 8 bases left between them. In DNA form, the CDR3 reads TGTGCCTCGGAGCGGTCTGGGGCCAACGTCCTGACTTTC. Protein: CASERSGANVLTF.

This clonotype was seen a few times. The chain uses TRBV6-1 and TRBJ1-1; no clear D. V lost 0 bases to trimming and J lost 3 bases, with 17 bases between them. Germline CDR1 and CDR2: MNHNS and SASEGT. The CDR3 is 17 residues long. As DNA, the CDR3 is TGTGCCAGCAGTGAAGCCGGAGGGATTGTGAAGGACACTGAAGCTTTCTTT. This gives the protein CASSEAGGIVKDTEAFF.

This clonotype occurred many times. The rearrangement links TRBV2 to TRBJ2-3; TRBD2 matches 14 bases. After removal of 6 bases from V and 0 bases from J, the junction contained 8 bases not matched to a gene. The CDR3 is made up of 18 amino acids. CDR1 and CDR2 (germline): SNHLY, FYNNEI. CDR3 DNA: TGTGCCAGCAGGGAAAGACTAGCGGGGGGGCCTAGCACAGATACGCAGTATTTT. It is translated as CASRERLAGGPSTDTQYF.

This clonotype has at least ten counts. In nucleotides, the CDR3 is TGCAGCGTTGTCGGGACAGGGGTCGGTCAGCCCCAGCATTTT. Residues: CSVVGTGVGQPQHF. The chain carries TRBV29-1 and TRBJ1-5; 10 bases align to TRBD1. J lost 6 bases, V lost 4 bases, and 6 bases had no gene match. This CDR3 has 14 amino acids. Germline lookup yields CDR1 SQVTM and CDR2 ANQGSEA.

This clonotype has just one count. This chain connects TRBV9 to TRBJ2-3; D is unclear. V shed 1 base and J shed 3 bases, with 3 bases lying between them. The CDR3 spans 12 residues. Germline CDR1 and CDR2: SGDLS and YYNGEE. CDR3 in DNA: TGTGCCAGCAGCGTACTTACAGATACGCAGTATTTT. Its translation: CASSVLTDTQYF.

This clonotype was detected a few times. The rearrangement joins TRBV18 to TRBJ1-1; 8 bases align to TRBD1. Germline trimming cut 5 bases from V and 1 base from J; bases unmatched to any gene: 12. The CDR3 totals 17 residues. Germline V CDR1 and CDR2: KGHSH, LQKENI. The CDR3 loop reads CASSSARSGTGNTEAFF. Written as DNA, the CDR3 is TGTGCCAGCTCATCCGCAAGATCCGGGACAGGGAACACTGAAGCTTTCTTT.

To note about this clonotype: A read error may be the cause here, since a much bigger clone is one base away. V and J are TRBV6-5 and TRBJ2-7; D possibly corresponds to TRBD2 (5 bases). Germline assignment: CDR1 MNHEY and CDR2 SVGAGI. The CDR3 consists of 15 residues. Trimming removed 2 bases from V and 5 bases from J, with 16 bases in between. The CDR3 spells CASSYTHPSGDEQYF. CDR3 nucleotide sequence: TGTGCCAGCAGTTACACCCACCCCTCCGGGGACGAGCAGTACTTC.

This clonotype showed up many times. The CDR3: CSAEDGYDEKLFF. DNA of the CDR3: TGCAGTGCTGAAGACGGATATGATGAAAAACTGTTTTTT. This sequence joins TRBV20-1 and TRBJ1-4; D is ambiguous. The V gene lost 5 bases and the J gene lost 6 bases, with 13 bases spanning the gap. Germline V lookup: CDR1 DFQATT, CDR2 SNEGSKA (reference sequence). This CDR3 has 13 amino acids.

This clonotype was counted between two and nine times. This sequence joins TRBV7-2 and TRBJ2-3, with D perhaps matching TRBD2 (5 bases). CDR1 and CDR2 from the germline V gene are SGHTA and FQGNSA. V lost 5 bases and J 2 bases, leaving 17 bases between the germline ends. This CDR3 has 16 amino acids. The CDR3 protein is CASSPSVLESTDTQYF. DNA of the CDR3: TGTGCCAGCAGCCCTTCTGTACTAGAATCCACAGATACGCAGTATTTT.

V usage is TRBV30 and J usage is TRBJ1-2; D remains ambiguous. Trimming removed 2 bases at V and 8 bases at J, with 12 bases between. Germline V CDR1 and CDR2: GTSNPN, SVGIG (reference sequence). The CDR3 has 12 residues. The CDR3 here is CAWSSPVGGYTF. CDR3 DNA: TGTGCCTGGAGTAGTCCGGTAGGGGGCTACACCTTC.

This clonotype has more than one count but fewer than ten. A much larger clone differs from this one at a single base, so this may be a read error. The V gene is TRBV28, the J gene TRBJ2-6; D is ambiguous. Germline CDR1 is MDHEN and CDR2 is SYDVKM. The CDR3 is 13 residues long. CDR3 DNA sequence: TGTGCCAGCAGTCCAGACATCGCCGCCGTCCGGACTTTC. The encoded protein is CASSPDIAAVRTF.

V gene TRBV29-1 combines with J gene TRBJ1-4, with TRBD1 matching over 8 bases. Germline CDR1 and CDR2: SQVTM and ANQGSEA. The length of the CDR3 is 14 residues. The CDR3 sequence: CGAEIGDRGEKLFF. As DNA, the CDR3 is TGCGGCGCCGAAATAGGTGACAGGGGAGAAAAACTGTTTTTT.

This clonotype was recorded at least ten times. The rearrangement joins TRBV6-2 or TRBV6-3 to TRBJ2-3; 11 bases are a match to TRBD2. The germline V gene encodes CDR1 MNHEY and CDR2 SVGEGT. The CDR3 totals 17 residues. V shed 2 bases, J shed 2 bases, and the junction held 6 bases outside the gene matches. The DNA for the CDR3 is TGTGCCAGCAGTTACAGTCTAGCGGGGGGCTTCACAGATACGCAGTATTTT. Translated, it gives CASSYSLAGGFTDTQYF.

The V gene is TRBV6-5, the J gene TRBJ2-5; no clear D gene. V gave up 6 bases and J gave up 5 bases, with 16 bases separating them. The germline CDR1 and CDR2 sequences are MNHEY and SVGAGI. The CDR3 covers 14 residues. CDR3 in DNA: TGTGCCAGCAGGGAAAATCATGTAATGGAGACCCAGTACTTC. Its protein is CASRENHVMETQYF.

The CDR3 bases are TGCAGTGCGGCCGGGATCCAAAAATATGAGCAGTTCTTC. Translated: CSAAGIQKYEQFF. This rearrangement joins TRBV20-1 to TRBJ2-1, with a tentative D call TRBD2 (5 bases). CDR1 DFQATT and CDR2 SNEGSKA come from the germline V gene (reference sequence). The V end was cut by 6 bases, the J end by 8 bases, with 17 bases between. The CDR3 is 13 amino acids.

In this sample, this clonotype turned up a few times. V gene TRBV5-1 combines with J gene TRBJ2-3, with D maybe TRBD1 (5 bases). Germline CDR1 is SGHRS and CDR2 is YFSETQ. The CDR3 is 13 amino acids. V shed 2 bases and J shed 11 bases, with 15 bases lying between them. The CDR3 DNA reads TGCGCCAGCAGCTTCCAGGGCGCCCCTAAGCAGTATTTT. The encoded protein is CASSFQGAPKQYF.

Comment on this clonotype: A read error may produce the germline difference seen at one junction end. The J gene is TRBJ1-6, the V gene TRBV7-8; D not certain. The CDR3 is 13 amino acids. The germline V gene has CDR1 SGHVS and CDR2 FQNEAQ. CDR3 amino acids: CASSSVREAPPHF. As DNA, the CDR3 is TGTGCCAGCAGCTCGGTGCGAGAGGCACCCCCCCACTTT.

In this sample, this clonotype turned up a few times. A much more abundant neighbour one base away suggests this may be a read error. The chain links TRBV5-1 to TRBJ2-1, with TRBD2 matching 8 bases. Germline trimming cut 2 bases from V and 7 bases from J; bases unmatched to any gene: 5. Germline lookup yields CDR1 SGHRS and CDR2 YFSETQ. The CDR3 is 14 residues long. CDR3 loop: CASSLPGGGNEQFF. The CDR3 bases are TGCGCCAGCAGCTTACCGGGGGGGGGGAATGAGCAGTTCTTC.

This clonotype was recorded at least ten times. The rearrangement joins TRBV6-4 to TRBJ1-5, with D possibly TRBD1 on 5 matching bases. V lost 0 bases to trimming and J lost 4 bases, with 22 bases between them. The CDR3 consists of 19 residues. CDR1 is MRHNA and CDR2 is SNTAGT in the germline V gene. The CDR3 here is CASSDSRRAREPWNQPQHF. Here the CDR3 DNA reads TGTGCCAGCAGTGACTCGCGTCGTGCCAGGGAACCGTGGAATCAGCCCCAGCATTTT.

Worth noting for this clonotype: This could be a read error, since a much larger clone is one nucleotide away. The chain employs TRBV30 and TRBJ2-4; 9 bases align to TRBD1. The end of the DNA fits TRBJ2-7 better, so the J call may be wrong. This CDR3 contains 15 residues. Germline V gives CDR1 GTSNPN, CDR2 SVGIG (reference sequence). CDR3 sequence (DNA): TGTGCCTGGCACCCCGGGACAGGGAGCCCCTACGAGCAGTACTTC. It is translated as CAWHPGTGSPYEQYF.

This clonotype was recorded at least ten times. This chain joins TRBV6-1 and TRBJ2-5; 8 nucleotides align to TRBD1. Losses at the gene ends were 3 bases for V and 5 bases for J; bases not matched to a gene: 8. CDR1 MNHNS and CDR2 SASEGT come from the germline V gene. The CDR3 is 15 amino acids. For the CDR3, the DNA is TGTGCCAGCAGTGAGCCCTGGACAGGGTTGGAGACCCAGTACTTC. Translation gives CASSEPWTGLETQYF.

This clonotype was observed a few times. The chain recombines TRBV4-3 with TRBJ2-2; TRBD2 is a possible D gene (6 bases). CDR1 and CDR2 (germline): LGHNA, YSLEER. V was pared by 1 base and J by 1 base, with 10 bases between. This CDR3 contains 16 residues. CDR3 sequence (DNA): TGCGCCAGCAGCCAAGTCGGGACTGAGAACACCGGGGAGCTGTTTTTT. It is translated as CASSQVGTENTGELFF.

This clonotype was recorded many times. The chain couples TRBV5-1 to TRBJ2-3; TRBD1 matches 7 bases. Germline V CDR1 and CDR2: SGHRS, YFSETQ. This CDR3 region has 12 residues. V trimming: 9 bases; J trimming: 1 base; junction bases outside the gene matches: 2. The CDR3 bases are TGCGCCACTGGACAGGGCACAGATACGCAGTATTTT. Amino acid sequence: CATGQGTDTQYF.

This clonotype has ten or more counts. The J gene is TRBJ2-5, the V gene TRBV5-5, with D possibly being TRBD2 (7 bases). Germline values: CDR1 SGHKS, CDR2 YYEKEE (reference sequence). CDR3 length: 15 amino acids. V lost 0 bases and J lost 5, with 14 bases in between. The CDR3 region has the DNA TGTGCCAGCAGCTTGGTATTGGCGGGGGCGGAGACCCAGTACTTC. The encoded protein is CASSLVLAGAETQYF.

About this clonotype: One junction end disagrees with the germline gene, perhaps due to a read error. This chain connects TRBV15 to TRBJ1-2, with D possibly TRBD1 on 5 matching bases. The germline gives CDR1 LNHNV, CDR2 YYDKDF (reference sequence). This CDR3 has 15 amino acids. The DNA of the CDR3 is TGTGCCACCAGCAGAGAGGGCAGGGAATTCCATGGCTGCACCTTC. Its translation: CATSREGREFHGCTF. Together with reference TRBV15 and TRBJ1-2, the CDR3 gives the full variable domain: DAMVIQNPRYQVTQFGKPVTLSCSQTLNHNVMYWYQQKSSQAPKLLFHYYDKDFNNEADTPDNFQSRRPNTSFCFLDIRSPGLGDTAMYLCATSREGREFHGCTFGSGTRLTVV.

In its sample, this clonotype was seen a few times. The J gene is TRBJ1-4, the V gene TRBV4-2; the D is unclear. The germline V and J ends were trimmed by 1 base and 10 bases, with 13 bases remaining between them. Germline V gene sequence: CDR1 LGHNA, CDR2 YNFKEQ. This CDR3 has 14 amino acids. CDR3 loop: CASSQVDFKGKLFF. Written as DNA, the CDR3 is TGTGCCAGCAGCCAAGTGGATTTTAAAGGAAAACTGTTTTTT.

The chain employs TRBV20-1 and TRBJ2-1; 10 bases line up with TRBD2. J gave up 4 bases and V 0 bases, and 6 bases lay outside the gene matches. The CDR3 runs 16 residues. CDR1 is DFQATT, CDR2 SNEGSKA, per germline (reference sequence). The CDR3 sequence: CSARDSSGRVYNEQFF. The CDR3 DNA reads as TGCAGTGCTAGAGATTCGAGCGGGAGGGTTTACAATGAGCAGTTCTTC.

The chain links TRBV30 to TRBJ2-3; 9 bases align to TRBD1. With 2 bases clipped from V and 6 bases from J, the junction kept 9 bases outside the gene matches. CDR3 length equals 15 residues. Germline CDR1 is GTSNPN and CDR2 is SVGIG (reference sequence). CDR3 amino acids: CAWSSGTGFRDTQYF. The CDR3 DNA reads TGTGCCTGGAGTTCCGGGACAGGGTTTCGCGATACGCAGTATTTT.

This clonotype was detected many times. Here the CDR3 reads CSVSGLAGEETQYF. The CDR3 DNA reads TGCAGCGTGTCGGGACTAGCGGGGGAAGAGACCCAGTACTTC. V is TRBV29-1 and J is TRBJ2-5; 14 nucleotides agree with TRBD2. V was pared by 6 bases and J by 3 bases, with 3 bases of the junction left unmatched. Germline CDR1 reads SQVTM; CDR2 reads ANQGSEA. The CDR3 runs to 14 residues.